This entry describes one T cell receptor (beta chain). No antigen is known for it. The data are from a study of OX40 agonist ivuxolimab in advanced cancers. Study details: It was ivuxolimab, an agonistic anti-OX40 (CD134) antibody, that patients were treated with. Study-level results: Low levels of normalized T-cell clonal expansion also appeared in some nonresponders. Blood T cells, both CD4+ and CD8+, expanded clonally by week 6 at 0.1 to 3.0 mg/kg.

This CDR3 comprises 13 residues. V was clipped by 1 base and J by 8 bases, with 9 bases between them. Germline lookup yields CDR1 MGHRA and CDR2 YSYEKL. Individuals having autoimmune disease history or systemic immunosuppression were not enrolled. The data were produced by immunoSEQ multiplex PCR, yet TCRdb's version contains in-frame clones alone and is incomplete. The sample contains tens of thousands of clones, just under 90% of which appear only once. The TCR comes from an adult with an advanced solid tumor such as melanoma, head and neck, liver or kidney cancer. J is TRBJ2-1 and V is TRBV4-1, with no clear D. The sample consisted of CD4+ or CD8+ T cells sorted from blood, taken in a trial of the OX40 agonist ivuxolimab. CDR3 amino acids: CASSQVSNYEQFF. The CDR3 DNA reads TGCGCCAGCAGCCAAGTTAGTAACTATGAGCAGTTCTTC.